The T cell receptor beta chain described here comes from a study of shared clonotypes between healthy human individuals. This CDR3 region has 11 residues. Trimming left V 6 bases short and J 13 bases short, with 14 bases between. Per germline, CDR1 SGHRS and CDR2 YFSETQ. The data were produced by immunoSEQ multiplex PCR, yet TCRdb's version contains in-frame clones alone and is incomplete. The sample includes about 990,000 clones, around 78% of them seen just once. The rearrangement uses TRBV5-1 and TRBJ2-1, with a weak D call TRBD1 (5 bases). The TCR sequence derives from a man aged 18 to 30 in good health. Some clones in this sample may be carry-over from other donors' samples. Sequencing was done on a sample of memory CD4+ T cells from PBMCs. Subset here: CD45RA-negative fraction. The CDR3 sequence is CASKGLFLQFF. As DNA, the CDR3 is TGCGCCAGCAAGGGGCTCTTCCTCCAGTTCTTC.